A selection of T cell receptor beta chains follows, all from one sample in a study of lymphopenia after photon versus proton radiotherapy. Assay used: immunoSEQ multiplex PCR; TCRdb lists only in-frame clones, some missing. Among some 55,000 clones listed, 83% were seen once. The sample was peripheral blood, taken from a patient treated with photon-based radiotherapy. The receptors stem from a man between 45 and 60 years old with gastric cancer. Each CDR3 is given with its conserved first and last residue. Each record gives: clone size, J gene, D gene, V gene, CDR3 DNA, CDR3 protein. D genes are given only for firm matches. The size entry is marked missing in some rows and otherwise reads once, few, many or a size class.

>NA|TRBJ2-1|TRBD2|TRBV19
TGTGCCAGTAGTGTTAGCGGGAGTTCATACAATGAGCAGTTCTTC
CASSVSGSSYNEQFF
>NA|TRBJ1-4|NA|TRBV27
TGTGCCAGCAGTAGGTTGGCGGATGAAAAACTGTTTTTT
CASSRLADEKLFF
>NA|TRBJ2-1|TRBD2|TRBV11-3
TGTGCCAGCAGCGACGAGGGAGGGTCCAATGAGCAGTTCTTC
CASSDEGGSNEQFF
>NA|TRBJ2-2|TRBD1|TRBV5-8
TGTGCCAGCAGCTTGGTGACAGGGGGCGGCACCGGGGAGCTGTTTTTT
CASSLVTGGGTGELFF
>NA|TRBJ2-7|NA|TRBV30
TGTGCCTGGAGTGCGTCGGGACTTATCTACGAGCAGTACTTC
CAWSASGLIYEQYF
>NA|TRBJ2-5|NA|TRBV28
TGTGCCAGCAGTTCTTTAGAGGAAACCCAGTACTTC
CASSSLEETQYF
>many|TRBJ1-3|NA|TRBV5-5
TGTGCCAGCAGCTTCACGCAGGGGACTGGAAACACCATATATTTT
CASSFTQGTGNTIYF
>NA|TRBJ2-7|NA|TRBV20-1
TGCAGTGCGAGGGCCGGATACGAGCAGTACTTC
CSARAGYEQYF
>NA|TRBJ2-7|NA|TRBV4-3
TGCGCCAGCAGCCAGTACTTGGGGCCTCAGGCGTACGAGCAGTACTTC
CASSQYLGPQAYEQYF
>NA|TRBJ1-2|NA|TRBV20-1
TGCAGTGTTCCCGCCCCCTATGGCTACACCTTC
CSVPAPYGYTF
>NA|TRBJ1-2|TRBD1|TRBV28
TGTGCCAGCAGTAGCTACAGGGGGTCGGACTATGGCTACACCTTC
CASSSYRGSDYGYTF
>NA|TRBJ2-7|NA|TRBV18
TGTGCCAGCTCACCACTTGTGAACTACGAGCAGTACTTC
CASSPLVNYEQYF
>once|TRBJ2-7|NA|TRBV10-3
TGTGCCATCAGGGGGACGGACCGACCTTCCTTC
CAIRGTDRPSF
>NA|TRBJ1-6|TRBD1|TRBV18
TGTGCCAGCTCACAGTCCATAGGGACAGATAATTCACCCCTCCACTTT
CASSQSIGTDNSPLHF
>few|TRBJ2-3|NA|TRBV4-3
TGCGCCAGCAGTTACGGGGTTGGGAGCACAGATACGCAGTATTTT
CASSYGVGSTDTQYF
>NA|TRBJ2-7|NA|TRBV2
TGTGCCAGCAACGGGGGGCGCGTCTACGAGCAGTACTTC
CASNGGRVYEQYF
>NA|TRBJ2-2|NA|TRBV18
TGTGCCAGCTCACCAGTGCGTGGGGGGACCGGGGAGCTGTTTTTT
CASSPVRGGTGELFF
>NA|TRBJ2-3|NA|TRBV5-1
TGCGCCAGCAGCCCGGACCCCCAGACAGATACGCAGTATTTT
CASSPDPQTDTQYF
>once|TRBJ1-6|TRBD1|TRBV28
TGTGCCAGCAGTTTGAAGACAGGGGCGTATAATTCACCCCTCCACTTT
CASSLKTGAYNSPLHF
>NA|TRBJ2-5|NA|TRBV7-3
TGTGCCAGCAGCCAGCCCGGGACGGCAGATACCCAGTACTTC
CASSQPGTADTQYF
>NA|TRBJ2-3|NA|TRBV23-1
TGCGCCAGCAGTCAAAAGACGGATGCAGGGGACTATGGGAATACAGATACGCAGTATTTT
CASSQKTDAGDYGNTDTQYF
>NA|TRBJ1-5|NA|TRBV19
NA
CARETREVGAVFWQPQHF
>NA|TRBJ1-3|NA|TRBV6-5
TGTGCCAGCAGTTACGGGGGGGAGAGCTCTGGAAACACCATATATTTT
CASSYGGESSGNTIYF
>NA|TRBJ2-3|NA|TRBV2
TGTGCCAGCAGGATCCCCCGGGACCCAGGAGGCACAGATACGCAGTATTTT
CASRIPRDPGGTDTQYF
>NA|TRBJ2-7|TRBD2|TRBV27
TGTGCCAGCAGTTTAGGTCTAGCGGCCTCCTACGAGCAGTACTTC
CASSLGLAASYEQYF
>NA|TRBJ2-3|NA|TRBV5-4
TGTGCCAGCAGGGGCGTAAGCACAGATACGCAGTATTTT
CASRGVSTDTQYF
>NA|TRBJ2-5|NA|TRBV15
TGTGCCACCAGCACTCCAGGGGCAGAGACCCAGTACTTC
CATSTPGAETQYF
>NA|TRBJ1-5|TRBD1|TRBV27
TGTGCCAGCGGATACGGGACAGGGAATCAGCCCCAGCATTTT
CASGYGTGNQPQHF
>NA|TRBJ2-7|TRBD1|TRBV7-2
TGTGCCAGCAGTGGCGGAGGGACAGGGAGCCCCTACGAGCAGTACTTC
CASSGGGTGSPYEQYF
>NA|TRBJ2-5|NA|TRBV4-3
TGCGCCAGCAGCCAAGAGACTTCTCAAGAGACCCAGTACTTC
CASSQETSQETQYF
>once|TRBJ2-7|TRBD1|TRBV19
TGTGCCAGCAGTACATCCGGGACAGGGGACTACGAGCAGTACTTC
CASSTSGTGDYEQYF
>NA|TRBJ2-3|TRBD2|TRBV30
TGTGCCTGGAGTCTAGCGGTTTCTAGCACAGATACGCAGTATTTT
CAWSLAVSSTDTQYF
>NA|TRBJ1-5|TRBD1|TRBV18
TGTGCCAGCTCACCATCCGGGACAGAGGGAATCAATCAGCCCCAGCATTTT
CASSPSGTEGINQPQHF
>NA|TRBJ2-1|TRBD2|TRBV19
TGTGCCAGTAGCCCGAGCGGGAGCCGCAATGAGCAGTTCTTC
CASSPSGSRNEQFF
>NA|TRBJ2-3|NA|TRBV7-6
TGTGCCAGCAGCTTAGGTCTCCCTAGCACAGATACGCAGTATTTT
CASSLGLPSTDTQYF
>NA|TRBJ2-7|NA|TRBV30
TGTGCCTGGAGTTCAGGGGCCGAGCAGTACTTC
CAWSSGAEQYF
>NA|TRBJ2-3|TRBD2|TRBV6-4
TGTGCCAGCAGTGACGTAGCGGGAGATACGCAGTATTTT
CASSDVAGDTQYF
>once|TRBJ2-3|NA|TRBV9
TGTGCCAGCAGCGCCTCTGACAGTAGCACAGATACGCAGTATTTT
CASSASDSSTDTQYF
>NA|TRBJ1-4|NA|TRBV2
TGTGCCAGCAGTGAGTACGGGAATGAAAAACTGTTTTTT
CASSEYGNEKLFF
>NA|TRBJ2-3|TRBD1|TRBV4-3
TGCGCCAGCAGCCAAGGGGGACAGCGCACAGATACGCAGTATTTT
CASSQGGQRTDTQYF
>NA|TRBJ1-2|TRBD1|TRBV5-6
TGTGCCAGCAGCTTGCCTGGACAGGGCTGGAATGGCTACACCTTC
CASSLPGQGWNGYTF
>once|TRBJ2-2|NA|TRBV1
TGCACCAGCAGCCAAGATAGGGAGTTGGACACCGGGGAGCTGTTTTTT
CTSSQDRELDTGELFF
>NA|TRBJ1-1|NA|TRBV11-2
TGTGCCAGCAACCGACAGCATAACACAAACACTGAAGCTTTCTTT
CASNRQHNTNTEAFF
>NA|TRBJ1-1|NA|TRBV14
TGTGCCAGCAGCCAAAGGGTTCTCTTCACATCGGGCACTGAAGCTTTCTTT
CASSQRVLFTSGTEAFF
>NA|TRBJ2-1|NA|TRBV28
TGTGCCAGCAGTTTAGGTCGGGAAGAGTTCTTC
CASSLGREEFF
>once|TRBJ2-5|NA|TRBV5-1
TGCGCCAGCAGTCAACCCGAAGGGGTAGAGACCCAGTACTTC
CASSQPEGVETQYF
>NA|TRBJ1-1|NA|TRBV10-2
TGCGCCAGCAGTGACCCAGTCCAGAAGGACACTGAAGCTTTCTTT
CASSDPVQKDTEAFF
>NA|TRBJ2-1|TRBD1|TRBV5-5
TGTGCCAGCAGCAGAAACCGGGACAGGGTCCTCTACAATGAGCAGTTCTTC
CASSRNRDRVLYNEQFF
>NA|TRBJ2-1|NA|TRBV5-4
TGTGCCAGCAGCTTTACCGGGGTTAGCGGCAATGAGCAGTTCTTC
CASSFTGVSGNEQFF
>NA|TRBJ2-2|TRBD2|TRBV5-6
TGTGCCAGCAGCTTTCGGGCTAGCGGGAGTTGGAGCACCGGGGAGCTGTTTTTT
CASSFRASGSWSTGELFF
>NA|TRBJ2-7|TRBD1|TRBV5-5
TGTGCCAGCAGCTTGGCATCAGGGGGCATGGCCTACGAGCAGTACTTC
CASSLASGGMAYEQYF
>NA|TRBJ1-3|TRBD1|TRBV19
TGTGCCAGTACCCCCCCCGGGACAGGGGGAAACACCATATATTTT
CASTPPGTGGNTIYF
>NA|TRBJ2-2|NA|TRBV29-1
TGCAGCGGGGTCCGCCTGGGCGGGGAGCTGTTTTTT
CSGVRLGGELFF
>NA|TRBJ2-7|NA|TRBV19
TGTGCCAGTAGTATAGGCCCGACAAAACCCAACTACGAGCAGTACTTC
CASSIGPTKPNYEQYF